This note documents a single TCR beta chain sequence. It lacks a known antigen. No much larger clone exists at a distance of one base, and base qualities are not known. The data were obtained in a study of blood T cell repertoires in COVID-19 (dated by TCRdb to the early 2020s). About the study as a whole: Samples from collaborators originated in the United States, Italy and Spain and spanned both the acute and convalescent phases of COVID-19. The material from the prospective study consisted of cDNA or gDNA derived from T cells, B-cell-depleted T cells, or PBMCs. The dataset comprised deeply sampled blood TCRbeta repertoires from subjects exposed to, actively infected with, or recovered from COVID-19. A freely available public database, intended as a resource for researchers studying the immune response to SARS-CoV-2, is where the repertoires were released. Samples came from the ongoing ImmuneRACE study (first 160 participants) plus 1,254 subjects from 6 global collaborators. A de-identified subject ID, COVID-19 status, age in years and sex were almost always included in the sample metadata. Where available, HLA class I and class II types were taken from metadata supplied by the sample provider and were not determined by assay-based typing.

The germline V gene sets CDR1 to MDHEN and CDR2 to SYDVKM. From the cysteine through the phenylalanine, the CDR3 covers 14 amino acids. CDR3 DNA only is kept here, 42 bases in frame from base 1. Cut back by 4 bases and 6 bases, the V and J ends lie 10 bases apart. Each collaborating institution followed its own protocols to collect whole blood in K2EDTA tubes. For TCRbeta analysis, collaborator samples were shipped as frozen whole blood, as isolated PBMCs, or as DNA extracted from either sample type. The immunoSEQ Assay, a bias-controlled multiplex PCR, was used to amplify TCRbeta CDR3 regions from genomic DNA. The study's processing was this. Within the assay, amplification of reference gene primers was used to estimate how many nucleated cells each sample contained. Sequence reads were collapsed and filtered to measure the absolute abundance of every unique TCRbeta CDR3 rearrangement. For each sample, productive Simpson clonality was calculated as the square root of Simpson's diversity index over productive rearrangements. TCRdb limited this immuneACCESS table to in-frame rearrangements with V and J called. A share of clones is missing; checked studies link under half to unresolved V genes, and the rest is unexplained. That table gives V, J and clone size, and the DNA gave D and trimming. This sample lists 50,000 or so clones; roughly 89% were detected once. The ten largest clones take up about 29% of the sample.

Overall study results and their limits: The amount of clinical and demographic metadata varied by source and participant and was provided uncurated.

The chain couples TRBV28 to TRBJ1-6; perhaps TRBD1 is the D gene, with 5 bases matching. Specimen: peripheral blood. This clonotype was sampled from a human donor in a cohort sampled during active COVID-19. Here the CDR3 is given as CASSSPGRNSPLHF. In nucleotides, the sequence is TGTGCCAGCAGTTCACCAGGGCGTAATTCACCCCTCCACTTT.